The rows below give T cell receptor beta chains drawn from one sample of a study of T cell repertoires in cytomegalovirus infection. TCRdb fed the reads into MiXCR, producing one record per CDR3 protein. The table has approximately 470,000 distinct CDR3 sequences, about 42% seen once; the top ten hold just under 45%. For these TCRs, the target antigens are not known. The specimen comprised cultured PBMCs, sampled from culture after CMV antigen stimulation. The receptors were sampled from a human donor in good health (CMV status not recorded). Some clones in this sample may be carry-over from other donors' samples. Each CDR3 is given with its conserved first and last residue. Each record gives: V gene, clone size, J gene, D gene, CDR3 protein, CDR3 DNA. The D gene is left open where the match is weak. Clone size is given for some rows only: seen once, a few or many times, or a class if the clone is expanded.

TRBV7-2	few	TRBJ2-7	.	CASSLASEFSEQYF	TGTGCCAGCAGCTTAGCGTCGGAGTTCTCGGAGCAGTACTTC
TRBV12-3/TRBV12-4	few	TRBJ2-4	.	CASSFDRKRNIQYF	TGTGCCAGCAGTTTTGACAGGAAACGAAACATTCAGTACTTC
TRBV7-2	many	TRBJ2-3	TRBD2	CASSLRGRGTDTQYF	TGTGCCAGCAGCTTACGAGGGAGGGGCACAGATACGCAGTATTTT
TRBV12-3/TRBV12-4	.	TRBJ1-6	.	CASSSGGSPLHF	TGTGCCAGTTCCAGCGGAGGTTCACCCCTCCACTTT
TRBV12-3/TRBV12-4	.	TRBJ2-1	TRBD2	CASSLGLAGVFNEQFF	TGTGCCAGCAGTTTGGGGCTAGCGGGAGTCTTCAATGAGCAGTTCTTC
TRBV7-2	few	TRBJ1-5	.	CASSPEGLQPQHF	TGTGCCAGCAGCCCCGAGGGGTTACAGCCCCAGCATTTT
TRBV6-2/TRBV6-3	.	TRBJ1-1	.	CASSPMRKNTEAFF	TGTGCCAGCAGCCCTATGAGGAAGAACACTGAAGCTTTCTTT
TRBV20-1	.	TRBJ1-4	.	CSARDQEGGEKLFF	TGCAGTGCTAGAGATCAAGAAGGGGGTGAAAAACTGTTTTTT
TRBV28	.	TRBJ2-3	.	CASSFQQGRNTDTQYF	TGTGCCAGCAGTTTCCAACAAGGGAGAAACACAGATACGCAGTATTTT
TRBV4-3	once	TRBJ2-6	.	CASSPRVRGSGANVLTF	TGCGCCAGCAGCCCCAGGGTCAGAGGCTCTGGGGCCAACGTCCTGACTTTC
TRBV20-1	once	TRBJ2-1	.	CSARETLYNEQFF	TGCAGTGCTAGGGAGACCCTCTACAATGAGCAGTTCTTC
TRBV7-2	.	TRBJ2-1	.	CASTVARLYNEQFF	TGTGCCAGCACCGTAGCCAGGTTGTACAATGAGCAGTTCTTC
TRBV7-2	many	TRBJ2-7	.	CASSFKTGLGNWGYEQYF	TGTGCCAGCAGCTTCAAGACCGGCCTGGGAAACTGGGGATACGAGCAGTACTTC
TRBV7-2	many	TRBJ2-7	.	CASSLGPSYEQYF	TGTGCCAGCAGCTTAGGACCGTCCTACGAGCAGTACTTC
TRBV7-2	few	TRBJ2-3	TRBD2	CASSSITPGLAGGGWSTDTQYF	TGTGCCAGCAGCTCTATTACACCGGGACTAGCGGGGGGGGGGTGGTCTACAGATACGCAGTATTTT
TRBV20-1	.	TRBJ2-3	.	CSARYGPGTDTQYF	TGCAGTGCTAGGTACGGCCCCGGCACAGATACGCAGTATTTT
TRBV7-2	few	TRBJ1-4	TRBD1	CASTLRGTENEKLFF	TGTGCCAGCACCCTACGAGGGACAGAGAATGAAAAACTGTTTTTT
TRBV7-8	.	TRBJ2-2	.	CASSLRTIGGASLNTGELFF	TGTGCCAGCAGCTTGCGGACAATTGGGGGGGCGAGCCTGAACACCGGGGAGCTGTTTTTT
TRBV7-6	.	TRBJ2-1	TRBD2	CASSLRGGRGGINEQFF	TGTGCCAGCAGCTTACGCGGGGGGCGGGGGGGAATCAATGAGCAGTTCTTC
TRBV7-2	.	TRBJ2-5	.	CASSPGGAVGKTQYF	TGTGCCAGCAGCCCCGGAGGAGCGGTAGGAAAGACCCAGTACTTC
TRBV4-1	.	TRBJ2-3	.	CASSQGRSGLTDTQYF	TGCGCCAGCAGCCAAGGCCGTTCGGGGCTCACAGATACGCAGTATTTT
TRBV7-2	few	TRBJ1-3	.	CASSLNSVGNTIYF	TGTGCCAGCAGCTTAAATTCTGTTGGAAACACCATATATTTT
TRBV7-2	.	TRBJ1-2	TRBD1	CASSLAAGGGGYTF	TGTGCCAGCAGCTTAGCGGCAGGGGGCGGCGGCTACACCTTC
TRBV6-1	.	TRBJ2-2	TRBD2	CASSRPVTGGRAGELFF	TGTGCCAGCAGCCGCCCAGTGACGGGAGGGCGGGCTGGGGAGCTGTTTTTT
TRBV7-4	.	TRBJ1-4	.	CASSPYKDEKLFF	TGTGCCAGCAGCCCTTACAAAGATGAAAAACTGTTTTTT
TRBV6-1	.	TRBJ2-5	TRBD1	CASSELGTGSETQYF	TGTGCCAGCAGTGAATTGGGGACAGGGTCGGAGACCCAGTACTTC
TRBV7-2	once	TRBJ1-2	TRBD1	CASSATGFGYGYTF	TGTGCCAGCAGCGCGACAGGGTTTGGATATGGCTACACCTTC
TRBV12-3/TRBV12-4	few	TRBJ1-2	TRBD1	CASSPTGVVYGYTF	TGTGCCAGCAGTCCGACAGGGGTAGTCTATGGCTACACCTTC
TRBV28	.	TRBJ1-4	TRBD1	CASSRGGQGDEKLFF	TGTGCCAGCAGCCGAGGGGGCCAGGGGGATGAAAAACTGTTTTTT
TRBV27	.	TRBJ2-3	.	CASSWVTDTQYF	TGTGCCAGCAGTTGGGTCACTGATACGCAGTATTTT
TRBV28	.	TRBJ2-1	.	CASSTQTARPDEQFF	TGTGCCAGCAGTACCCAGACAGCCCGGCCGGATGAGCAGTTCTTC
TRBV25-1	once	TRBJ2-2	TRBD2	CASSDSERGDTGELFF	TGTGCCAGCAGTGACAGCGAGCGGGGTGACACCGGGGAGCTGTTTTTT
TRBV28	.	TRBJ2-1	TRBD2	CASSRGGPSSYNEQFF	TGTGCCAGCAGTCGGGGGGGGCCGAGCTCCTACAATGAGCAGTTCTTC
TRBV6-2/TRBV6-3	.	TRBJ1-5	TRBD1	CASHALATGGMSQPQHF	TGTGCCAGCCATGCCCTCGCGACAGGGGGAATGAGTCAGCCCCAGCATTTT
TRBV12-3/TRBV12-4	.	TRBJ2-7	.	CASSLETSGGGGEQYF	TGTGCCAGCAGTTTAGAAACTTCGGGAGGGGGCGGCGAGCAGTACTTC